The entry that follows covers one TCR beta chain sequence. Method: immunoSEQ multiplex PCR; TCRdb's copy keeps in-frame clones and lacks some. The sample holds some 68,000 clones; approximately 90% are singletons and the top ten take roughly 2.8%. This entry belongs to a study of T cells after somatic rescue of genetic block. With 0 bases removed from V and 7 bases from J, the gap between germline ends came to 7 bases. Germline CDR1 and CDR2: GTSNPN and SVGIG (reference sequence). This CDR3 spans 12 amino acids. Sequenced: peripheral blood mononuclear cells (PBMCs). The clonotype was recovered from a man aged 25 to 40. The chain recombines TRBV30 with TRBJ1-3, with D uncertain. The CDR3 nucleotides are TGTGCCTGGAGTGTACACCGGAACACCATATATTTT. It translates to CAWSVHRNTIYF.